Given below is one TCR beta chain in context. These data belong to a study of OX40 agonist ivuxolimab in advanced cancers. Germline V gives CDR1 GTSNPN, CDR2 SVGIG (reference sequence). There are 18 residues in the CDR3. Germline trimming cut 3 bases from V and 7 bases from J; bases unmatched to any gene: 17. The method was immunoSEQ multiplex PCR; TCRdb's version includes in-frame clones alone and lacks a portion of them. The sample records around 76,000 clones, about 86% being singletons. Source: CD4+ or CD8+ T cells sorted from blood, taken in a trial of the OX40 agonist ivuxolimab. This TCR was sampled from an adult with an advanced solid tumor such as melanoma, head and neck, liver or kidney cancer. This chain joins TRBV30 and TRBJ2-2; TRBD2 aligns across 10 bases. The CDR3 coding sequence is TGTGCCTGGAGGCCAAGACTAGTGAAGCGGGGGGGCGGCGGGGAGCTGTTTTTT. Amino acid sequence: CAWRPRLVKRGGGGELFF.